This T cell receptor beta chain was sequenced in a study of beta chain features in type 1 diabetes (dated by TCRdb to the late 2010s). At the level of the whole study: Mean age, gender distribution, total cell number and subset yield did not differ between patients and healthy donors. Across all samples, 107,917,701 sorted cells were examined, and cell number per subset correlated strongly with RNA yield. In the study, TCRB repertoires of sorted circulating CD4+ T cell subsets from recently diagnosed type 1 diabetes patients were compared with those of matched healthy donors. Regulatory and stem cell-like memory subsets were isolated from only 8 patients and about 8 healthy donors, whereas naive and central memory subsets came from all 30 or so donors.

A single peripheral blood draw of approximately 120 mL on average was collected from each donor into heparinised tubes. Using a panel that included CD45RO, CCR7, CD25, CD127, CD95 and CD27, naive, central memory, regulatory and stem cell-like memory CD4+ T cells were sorted on a BD FACSAria II. Purity was above 98% for every sorted population. Right away, PBMCs were isolated by Lymphoprep density gradient centrifugation and were stained directly, with no culture step. Samples were stained and sorted in pairs, with one healthy donor and one patient per experiment, so that batch effects were minimized. The entire amount of isolated RNA was reverse transcribed using the High Capacity cDNA Reverse Transcription Kit, so the sequenced TCRB transcripts were expressed ones. Naive, central memory and regulatory T cell samples underwent deep immunoSEQ sequencing, averaging roughly 3.3 million total reads per sample. Sorted cells were lysed in RLT buffer and RNA was extracted with DNase-treated RNeasy Micro or Mini kits, depending on cell number. To prevent cross-contamination, every cell subset was processed on its own, while patient and healthy donor samples were processed together. The immunoSEQ multiplex PCR was used to amplify TCRB sequences from cDNA, yielding 87-bp fragments that span the CDR3 region. Sequencing of the amplicons was done on the Illumina HiSeq platform. In the authors' own workflow: Synthetic template baselines were used to correct PCR bias computationally, reads within Hamming distance 2 were collapsed together, and singletons that could not be merged were discarded. By aligning reads against IMGT, V, D and J genes, CDR3 length, and insertions or deletions at six rearrangement sites were assigned. Clonotype counts were normalized to sorted cell number within each subset before computing true diversity and Gini coefficients with the tcR R package. The overlap coefficient, calculated on TCRB nucleotide sequences, was used to quantify repertoire sharing. As a proxy for the pre-selection repertoire, out-of-frame TCRB sequences from naive cells were analyzed. This is the immuneACCESS table as TCRdb keeps it, with only in-frame sequences that have V and J called. A part of the clones is gone; compared with another copy, unresolved V genes explain less than half, and the rest is unexplained. V, J and clone size derive from that table, while D and trimming were established from the DNA sequence. This sample holds hundreds of thousands of clones; roughly 15% were observed only once. The top ten clonotypes cover around 0.095% of the sample.

For CDR1 and CDR2, the germline V gene (reference sequence) lists SEHNR and FQNEAQ. The CDR3 runs 15 residues from the cysteine to the phenylalanine. CDR3 DNA only is kept here, 45 bases in frame from base 1. For this chain, trimming is 4 bases at the V end and 5 bases at the J end, and the number of junction bases without a gene match is 2. This clone was seen only a few times. Its antigen has not been determined. Base qualities are missing; no much larger clone stands one base away. Overall study results and their limits: PCR may preferentially amplify shorter templates, but because patient and control samples were amplified and corrected together, any resulting skew would affect both groups equally. A moderate but significant shortening of TCRB CDR3 length was observed in type 1 diabetes patients in all four CD4+ subsets. The naive, central memory and regulatory TCRB repertoires appeared to resemble one another more closely among patients than among healthy donors. Only small numbers of individuals were included in the HLA sub-analyses, which left unresolved whether HLA type had any influence on TCRB rearrangement. Because cDNA was sequenced instead of genomic DNA, highly expressing activated cells could be over-represented, though the groups showed no difference in activation or CD3 levels. At VDJ recombination sites, patients with type 1 diabetes made fewer insertions and deleted more nucleotides, a pattern implying thymic rearrangement abnormalities.

In this chain, TRBV7-9 is recombined with TRBJ2-3, and 14 junction bases match TRBD2. This clonotype was sampled from a man aged 18 to 29 in good health. The source material was naive CD4+ T cells from blood. The sample's cell subset or site, from its label and the paper: true naive CD4+ T cells. This receptor has the CDR3 CASSSTSGRGDTQYF. The bases are TGTGCCAGCAGCTCGACTAGCGGGAGGGGAGATACGCAGTATTTT.